What follows describes a single T cell receptor beta chain. The data were obtained in a study of blood T cells in healthy people across ages. CDR1 and CDR2 from the germline V gene are MNHNY and SVGAGI (reference sequence). The CDR3 has 14 amino acids. With 5 bases removed from V and 6 bases from J, the gap between germline ends came to 16 bases. A second PCR, run for roughly 7 to 12 cycles, used a sample-barcoded 5' primer plus a J-beta primer mix. TCRdb independently ran MiXCR on the 5' RACE reads; one entry per CDR3 protein. The data show around 1,100,000 distinct CDR3 sequences, with 30% to 40% seen just once and around 13% held by the top ten.

This sequence was found in a man between 18 and 29 years old in good health. Sequenced input: blood. V is TRBV6-6 and J is TRBJ1-1, with D possibly matching TRBD1 (5 bases). CDR3 DNA: TGTGCCAGCAGTGATGACGGACAACGCCCTGAAGCTTTCTTT. This codes for CASSDDGQRPEAFF.